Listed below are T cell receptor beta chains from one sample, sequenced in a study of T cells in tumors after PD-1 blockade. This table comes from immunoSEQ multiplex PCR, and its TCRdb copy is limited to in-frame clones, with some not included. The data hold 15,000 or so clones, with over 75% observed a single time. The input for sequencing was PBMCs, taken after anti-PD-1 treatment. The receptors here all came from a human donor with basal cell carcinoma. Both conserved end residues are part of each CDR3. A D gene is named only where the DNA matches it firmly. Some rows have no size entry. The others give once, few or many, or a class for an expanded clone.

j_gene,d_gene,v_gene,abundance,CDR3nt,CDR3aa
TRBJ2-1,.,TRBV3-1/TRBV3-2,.,TGTGCCAGCAGCCAAGATCTCGGCGGAAACTCCTACAATGAGCAGTTCTTC,CASSQDLGGNSYNEQFF
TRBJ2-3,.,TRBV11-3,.,TGTGCCAGCAGCTTAGTTAGACAGACTCCCACAGATACGCAGTATTTT,CASSLVRQTPTDTQYF
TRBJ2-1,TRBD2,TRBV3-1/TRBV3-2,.,TGTGCCAGCAGCCAAGGAGGGAGGGGAGACAATGAGCAGTTCTTC,CASSQGGRGDNEQFF
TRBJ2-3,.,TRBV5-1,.,TGCGCCAGCACCGGAACCCCGGGCAGGGATACGCAGTATTTT,CASTGTPGRDTQYF
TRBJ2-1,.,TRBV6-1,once,TGTGCCAGCAGTGAGGGGCGAAGCTCCTACAATGAGCAGTTCTTC,CASSEGRSSYNEQFF
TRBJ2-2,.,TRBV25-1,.,TGTGCCAGCAGTACGGAGGTAGGGGCCCCTAAGAACACCGGGGAGCTGTTTTTT,CASSTEVGAPKNTGELFF
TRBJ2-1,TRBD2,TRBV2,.,TGTGCCAGCAGTTACGGGTGGGCGGGGGTGGGGAGCTCCTACAATGAGCAGTTCTTC,CASSYGWAGVGSSYNEQFF
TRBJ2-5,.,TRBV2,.,TGTGCCAGCCTCGAGGGTGGTGAGACCCAGTACTTC,CASLEGGETQYF
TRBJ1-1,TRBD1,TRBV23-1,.,TGCGCCAGCAGTCAATCGCCTACAGGGGCTCGTACGGACACTGAAGCTTTCTTT,CASSQSPTGARTDTEAFF
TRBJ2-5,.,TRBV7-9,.,TGTGCCAGCAGCTTAGAAGGTAGGGAGACCCAGTACTTC,CASSLEGRETQYF
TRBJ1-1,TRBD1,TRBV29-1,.,TGCAGCTTTCAGGGGGCGGAAACTGAAGCTTTCTTT,CSFQGAETEAFF
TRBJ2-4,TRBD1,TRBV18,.,TGTGCCAGCTCACCGGAGACAGGGGCCAAAAACATTCAGTACTTC,CASSPETGAKNIQYF
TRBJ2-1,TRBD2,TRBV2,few,TGTGCCAGCAGTCACGGGGGGGCGGGGGCGGGGAGCTCCTACAATGAGCAGTTCTTC,CASSHGGAGAGSSYNEQFF
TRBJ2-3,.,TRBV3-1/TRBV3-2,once,TGTGCCAGCAGCCAAGCCCTAGCGATAGATACGCAGTATTTT,CASSQALAIDTQYF
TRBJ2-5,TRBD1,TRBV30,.,TGTGCCTGGAGTCGGGACAGGGTGTTAAGAGAGACCCAGTACTTC,CAWSRDRVLRETQYF
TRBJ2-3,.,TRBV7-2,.,TGTGCCAGCAGCCTGGACCGCCCCGGGGATACGCAGTATTTT,CASSLDRPGDTQYF
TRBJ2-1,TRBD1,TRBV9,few,TGTGCCAGCAGCGGAGGGACAGGGTACAATGAGCAGTTCTTC,CASSGGTGYNEQFF
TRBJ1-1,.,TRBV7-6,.,TGTGCCAGCAGCTTACTGGGGGGAACCATGAACACTGAAGCTTTCTTT,CASSLLGGTMNTEAFF
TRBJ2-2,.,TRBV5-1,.,TGCGCCAGCGCCCGGGACACCGGGGAGCTGTTTTTT,CASARDTGELFF
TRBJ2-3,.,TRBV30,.,TGTGCCTGGAAAGGTGGAGTGGCAACAGATACGCAGTATTTT,CAWKGGVATDTQYF
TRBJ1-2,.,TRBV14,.,TGTGCCAGCAGCCAAGATATGGGGAACTATGGCTACACCTTC,CASSQDMGNYGYTF
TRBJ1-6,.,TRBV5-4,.,TGTGCCAGCAGCCCGCCAAATTCACCCCTCCACTTT,CASSPPNSPLHF
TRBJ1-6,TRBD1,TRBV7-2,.,TGTGCCAGCAGCAAGGGACAGGGATATAATTCACCCCTCCACTTT,CASSKGQGYNSPLHF
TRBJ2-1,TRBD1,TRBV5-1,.,TGCGCCAGCAGCAGGGGGCGGGCCAATGAGCAGTTCTTC,CASSRGRANEQFF
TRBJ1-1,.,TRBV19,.,TGTGCCAGTAGTTGGTCAACCTTAGACACTGAAGCTTTCTTT,CASSWSTLDTEAFF
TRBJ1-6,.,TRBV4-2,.,TGTGCCAGCAGTGGTCAGGCCCAAAATAATTCACCCCTCCACTTT,CASSGQAQNNSPLHF
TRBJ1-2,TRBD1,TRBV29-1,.,TGCAGCGGCCGAATCCCAGGGGGGAGCTATGGCTACACCTTC,CSGRIPGGSYGYTF
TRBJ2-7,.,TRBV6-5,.,TGTGCCAGCAGTTACGGCGGGGGCAAGTACGAGCAGTACTTC,CASSYGGGKYEQYF
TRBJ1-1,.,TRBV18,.,TGTGCCAGCTCACCACAACAGAACACTGAAGCTTTCTTT,CASSPQQNTEAFF
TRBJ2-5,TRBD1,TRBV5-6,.,TGTGCCAGCAGTATGACAGGGGGCGCCGGGGAGACCCAGTACTTC,CASSMTGGAGETQYF
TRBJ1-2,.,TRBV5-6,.,TGTGCCAGCAGCACCCAGGGGAGTGGTGGCTACACCTTC,CASSTQGSGGYTF
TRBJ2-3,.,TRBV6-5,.,TGTGCCAGCAGTAACGGACAAGGTTTAACAGATACGCAGTATTTT,CASSNGQGLTDTQYF
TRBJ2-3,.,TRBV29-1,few,TGCAGCGTTGAAGAACCTAGAGGGGATACGCAGTATTTT,CSVEEPRGDTQYF
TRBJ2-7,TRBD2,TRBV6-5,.,TGTGCCAGCACTCTAGCGGGAGAGGTTTACGAGCAGTACTTC,CASTLAGEVYEQYF
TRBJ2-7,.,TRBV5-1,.,TGCGCCAGCAGCTTGGCCGTGGGCCAGATCTACGAGCAGTACTTC,CASSLAVGQIYEQYF
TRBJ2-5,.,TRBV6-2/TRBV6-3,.,TGTGCCAGCAGTTACTCGATGAATCGGGAAGAGACCCAGTACTTC,CASSYSMNREETQYF
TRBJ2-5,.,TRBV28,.,TGTGCCAGCAGTTTACATCGGGTGGAGACCCAGTACTTC,CASSLHRVETQYF
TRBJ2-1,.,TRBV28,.,TGTGCCAGCAGTTTATCGCCGGGAAGGCCCTTCTATGAGCAGTTCTTC,CASSLSPGRPFYEQFF
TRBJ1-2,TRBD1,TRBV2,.,TGTGCCAGCAGTGAAGAGACAGGGGGCTTCTATGGCTACACCTTC,CASSEETGGFYGYTF
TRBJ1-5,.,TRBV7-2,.,TGTGCCAGCAGCTTAGCGGGGGGCAATCAGCCCCAGCATTTT,CASSLAGGNQPQHF
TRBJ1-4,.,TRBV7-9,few,TGTGCCAGCAGCTCCGGGACCGGACTCTATAATGAAAAACTGTTTTTT,CASSSGTGLYNEKLFF
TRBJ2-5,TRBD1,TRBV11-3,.,TGTGCCAGCAGCGGACAGGAGGAGACCCAGTACTTC,CASSGQEETQYF
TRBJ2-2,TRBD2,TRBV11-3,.,TGTGCCAGCAGCTTAGTCGGGGGGGCCATCGGCGGGGAGCTGTTTTTT,CASSLVGGAIGGELFF
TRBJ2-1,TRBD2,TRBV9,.,TGTGCCAGCAGCCCCGTACTAGCGGGACCCCTGGATGAGCAGTTCTTC,CASSPVLAGPLDEQFF
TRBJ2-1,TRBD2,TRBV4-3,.,TGCGCCAGCAGCCAAGATCGTCAGCGGACTAGTGAGCAGTTCTTC,CASSQDRQRTSEQFF